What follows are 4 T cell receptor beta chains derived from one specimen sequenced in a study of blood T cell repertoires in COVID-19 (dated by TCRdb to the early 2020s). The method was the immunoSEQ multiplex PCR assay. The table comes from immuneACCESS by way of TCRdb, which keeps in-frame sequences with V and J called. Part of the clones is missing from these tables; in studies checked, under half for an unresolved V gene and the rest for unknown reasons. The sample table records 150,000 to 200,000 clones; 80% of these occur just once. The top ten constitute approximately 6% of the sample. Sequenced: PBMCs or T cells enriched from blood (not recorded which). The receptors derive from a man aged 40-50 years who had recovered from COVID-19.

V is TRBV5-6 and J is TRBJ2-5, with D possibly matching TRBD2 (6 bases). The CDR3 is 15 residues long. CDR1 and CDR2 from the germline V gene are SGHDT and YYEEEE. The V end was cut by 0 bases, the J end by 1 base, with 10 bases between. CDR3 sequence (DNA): TGTGCCAGCAGCTTGGCCGGGGGACTCCAAGAGACCCAGTACTTC. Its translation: CASSLAGGLQETQYF.

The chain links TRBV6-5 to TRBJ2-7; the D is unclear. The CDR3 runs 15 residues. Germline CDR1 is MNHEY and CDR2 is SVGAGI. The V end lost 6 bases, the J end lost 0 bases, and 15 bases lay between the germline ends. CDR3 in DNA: TGTGCCAGCAGCCTGAGTGAAGATGGCTCCTACGAGCAGTACGTC. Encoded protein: CASSLSEDGSYEQYV.

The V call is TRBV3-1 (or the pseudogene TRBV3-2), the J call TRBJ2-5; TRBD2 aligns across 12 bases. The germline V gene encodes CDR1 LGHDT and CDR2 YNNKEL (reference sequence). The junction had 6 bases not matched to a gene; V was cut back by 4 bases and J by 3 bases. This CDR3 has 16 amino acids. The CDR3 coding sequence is TGTGCCAGCAGCCCCGGGACTAGCGGGTTTAAAGAGACCCAGTACTTC. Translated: CASSPGTSGFKETQYF.

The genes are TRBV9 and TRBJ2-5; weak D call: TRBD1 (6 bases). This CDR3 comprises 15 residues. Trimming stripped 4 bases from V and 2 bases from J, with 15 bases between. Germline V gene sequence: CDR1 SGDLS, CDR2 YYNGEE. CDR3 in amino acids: CASSRIGQPQETQYF. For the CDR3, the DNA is TGTGCCAGCAGCCGTATCGGACAGCCTCAAGAGACCCAGTACTTC. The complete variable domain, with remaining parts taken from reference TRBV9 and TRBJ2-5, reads DSGVTQTPKHLITATGQRVTLRCSPRSGDLSVYWYQQSLDQGLQFLIQYYNGEERAKGNILERFSAQQFPDLHSELNLSSLELGDSALYFCASSRIGQPQETQYFGPGTRLLVL.